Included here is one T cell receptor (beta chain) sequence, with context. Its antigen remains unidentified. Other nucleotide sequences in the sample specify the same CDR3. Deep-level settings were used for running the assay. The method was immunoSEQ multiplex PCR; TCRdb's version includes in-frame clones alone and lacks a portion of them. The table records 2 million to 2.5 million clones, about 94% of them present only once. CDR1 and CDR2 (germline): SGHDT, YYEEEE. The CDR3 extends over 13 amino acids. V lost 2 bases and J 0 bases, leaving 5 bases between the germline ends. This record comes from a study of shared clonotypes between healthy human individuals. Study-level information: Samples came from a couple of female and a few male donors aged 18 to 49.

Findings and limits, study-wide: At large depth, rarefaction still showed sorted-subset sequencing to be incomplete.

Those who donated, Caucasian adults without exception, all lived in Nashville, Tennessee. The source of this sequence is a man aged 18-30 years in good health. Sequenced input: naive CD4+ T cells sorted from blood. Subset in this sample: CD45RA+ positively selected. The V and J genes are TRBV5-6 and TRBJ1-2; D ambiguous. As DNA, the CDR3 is TGTGCCAGCAGCTTAGCTGCTAACTATGGCTACACCTTC. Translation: CASSLAANYGYTF.